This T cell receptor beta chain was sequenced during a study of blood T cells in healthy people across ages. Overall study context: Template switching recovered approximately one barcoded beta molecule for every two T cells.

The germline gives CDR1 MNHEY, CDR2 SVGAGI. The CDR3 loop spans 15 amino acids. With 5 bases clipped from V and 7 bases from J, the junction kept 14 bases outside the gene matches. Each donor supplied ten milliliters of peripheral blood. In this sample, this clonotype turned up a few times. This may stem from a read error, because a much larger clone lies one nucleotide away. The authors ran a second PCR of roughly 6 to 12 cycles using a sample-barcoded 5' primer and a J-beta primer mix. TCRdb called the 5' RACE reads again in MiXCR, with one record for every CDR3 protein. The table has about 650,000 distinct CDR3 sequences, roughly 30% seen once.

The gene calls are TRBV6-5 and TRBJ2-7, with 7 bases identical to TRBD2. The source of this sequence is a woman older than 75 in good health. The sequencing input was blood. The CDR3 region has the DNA TGTGCCAGCAGTCCCGAGGGGAGGGTCCACAATGAGCAGTACTTC. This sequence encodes CASSPEGRVHNEQYF.